This T cell receptor beta chain was retrieved from a study of cytomegalovirus exposure and HLA in healthy donors. Germline CDR1 SGHKS, CDR2 YYEKEE (reference sequence). Unmatched junction bases numbered 5, after V lost 4 bases and J lost 7 bases. The CDR3 is 14 amino acids. The primer mix had 60 Vbeta and 13 Jbeta primers. Generated by immunoSEQ multiplex PCR, the TCRdb table keeps only in-frame clones and is missing some. The sample lists about 82,000 clones; 60% to 80% were seen once. This sequence was found in a man between 60 and 70 years old in good health and CMV-seronegative. Material: PBMCs. This sequence joins TRBV5-5 and TRBJ1-6, with 7 bases identical to TRBD1. DNA of the CDR3: TGTGCCAGCAGCACCGGGACAGCAAATTCACCCCTCCACTTT. Translated, it gives CASSTGTANSPLHF.